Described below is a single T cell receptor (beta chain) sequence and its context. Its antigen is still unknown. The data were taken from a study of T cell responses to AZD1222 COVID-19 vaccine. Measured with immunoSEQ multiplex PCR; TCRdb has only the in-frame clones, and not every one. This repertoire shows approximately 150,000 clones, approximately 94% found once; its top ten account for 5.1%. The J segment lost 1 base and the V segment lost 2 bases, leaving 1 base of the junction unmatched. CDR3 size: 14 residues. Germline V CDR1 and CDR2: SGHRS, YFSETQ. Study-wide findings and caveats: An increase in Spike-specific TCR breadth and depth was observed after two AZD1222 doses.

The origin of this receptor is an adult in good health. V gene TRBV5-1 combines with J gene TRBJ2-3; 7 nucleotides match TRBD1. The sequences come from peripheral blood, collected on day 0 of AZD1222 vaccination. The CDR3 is CASSFGQGTDTQYF. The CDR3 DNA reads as TGCGCCAGCAGCTTTGGACAGGGCACAGATACGCAGTATTTT.